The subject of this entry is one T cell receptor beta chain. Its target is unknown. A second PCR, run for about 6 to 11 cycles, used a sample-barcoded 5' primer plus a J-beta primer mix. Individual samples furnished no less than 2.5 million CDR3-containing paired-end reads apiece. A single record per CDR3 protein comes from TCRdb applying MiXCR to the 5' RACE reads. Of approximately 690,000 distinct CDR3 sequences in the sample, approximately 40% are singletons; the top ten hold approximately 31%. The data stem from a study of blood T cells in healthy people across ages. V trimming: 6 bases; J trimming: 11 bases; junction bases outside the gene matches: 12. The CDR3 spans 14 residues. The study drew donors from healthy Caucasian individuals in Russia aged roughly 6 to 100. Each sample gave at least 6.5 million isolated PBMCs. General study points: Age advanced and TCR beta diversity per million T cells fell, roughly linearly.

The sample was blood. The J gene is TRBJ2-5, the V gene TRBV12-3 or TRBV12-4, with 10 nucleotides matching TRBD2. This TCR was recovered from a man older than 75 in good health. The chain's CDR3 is CASRSGRAIVEQYF. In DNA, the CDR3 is TGTGCCAGCAGGAGCGGGAGGGCCATAGTTGAGCAGTACTTC.